The entry that follows covers one T cell receptor (beta chain) sequence. The length of the CDR3 is 17 residues. V was pared by 3 bases and J by 1 base, with 16 bases between. Per germline, CDR1 SNHLY and CDR2 FYNNEI. The sample originates from a study of cytomegalovirus exposure and HLA in healthy donors. The table came from immunoSEQ multiplex PCR; TCRdb's copy has only in-frame clones and leaves some out. The sample lists about 250,000 clones, over 75% occurring once. The sequenced material came from PBMCs. J is TRBJ1-5 and V is TRBV2; perhaps TRBD1 as D (6 bases). The TCR originated in a man aged 18 to 30 in good health and CMV-seropositive. CDR3 sequence: CASSDAQGWRSNQPQHF. CDR3 in DNA: TGTGCCAGCAGTGACGCACAGGGATGGAGGAGCAATCAGCCCCAGCATTTT.